Following are 23 T cell receptor beta chains from one sample sequenced in a study of T-cell reconstitution after alpha-beta-depleted transplantation in children. The library targeted TCRbeta and was prepared with unique molecular identifiers. TCRdb re-called the PCR reads with MiXCR, one entry per CDR3 protein. This sample has around 600,000 distinct CDR3 sequences, with over 9.5% found just once. The source was PBMCs from the stem cell graft donor, collected from the stem cell graft. These receptors originate from a human donor who donated a stem cell graft to a child with acute myeloid leukemia.

There are a few counts of this clonotype. The rearrangement uses TRBV12-3 or TRBV12-4 and TRBJ2-7, with D perhaps matching TRBD2 (6 bases). With 5 bases removed from V and 3 bases from J, the gap between germline ends came to 11 bases. This CDR3 contains 13 residues. In DNA form, the CDR3 reads TGTGCCAGCAGTACCCCGGACTACTACGAGCAGTACTTC. Amino acid sequence: CASSTPDYYEQYF.

DNA for the CDR3: TGTGCCATCTGTCCCCGTTTTAGGGCCCCCAGCTCCTACAATGAGCAGTTCTTC. It yields the protein CAICPRFRAPSSYNEQFF. The chain has TRBV3-1 and TRBJ2-1; D not resolved. Per the germline V gene, CDR1 is LGHDT and CDR2 is YNNKEL (reference sequence). The CDR3 spans 18 residues. V gave up 10 bases and J gave up 0 bases, with 25 bases separating them.

The table lists this clonotype with many counts. The chain recombines TRBV28 with TRBJ1-1; 7 nucleotides align to TRBD1. Unmatched junction bases numbered 0, after V lost 3 bases and J lost 5 bases. CDR3 length equals 12 residues. From germline, CDR1 is MDHEN and CDR2 SYDVKM. The CDR3 sequence is CASSFRGTEAFF. CDR3 nucleotide sequence: TGTGCCAGCAGTTTCAGGGGGACTGAAGCTTTCTTT.

This clonotype has at least ten counts. The chain couples TRBV6-6 to TRBJ2-1, with D hard to call. CDR3 length equals 12 residues. Germline V lookup: CDR1 MNHNY, CDR2 SVGAGI (reference sequence). V was trimmed by 2 bases and J by 9 bases, leaving 8 bases between them. DNA of the CDR3: TGTGCCAGCAGTTACGGAGAAGGTGAGCAGTTCTTC. Translated, it gives CASSYGEGEQFF.

This clonotype was counted many times. The junction shows a germline mismatch at one end, possibly a read error. The chain links TRBV11-2 to TRBJ2-1; 7 nucleotides agree with TRBD1. The germline V gene has CDR1 SGHAT and CDR2 FQNNGV. The CDR3 runs to 13 residues. The CDR3: CASSLDRNNEQFF. The CDR3 DNA sequence: TGCGCCAGCAGCTTGGACAGGAACAATGAGCAGTTCTTC.

The rearrangement joins TRBV10-3 to TRBJ2-3; 7 bases match TRBD2. The V segment lost 0 bases and the J segment 3 bases; nucleotides outside the gene matches: 12. The CDR3 sequence is 18 residues long. CDR1 is ENHRY and CDR2 is SYGVKD in the germline V gene. CDR3 DNA sequence: TGTGCCATCAGTGAGTCGGAGTATGGGGGAGGGCCTACAGATACGCAGTATTTT. It yields the protein CAISESEYGGGPTDTQYF.

This clonotype was recorded a few times. CDR3 protein: CSARDLGTSGSIYEQYF. CDR3 DNA sequence: TGCAGTGCTAGAGATCTGGGGACTAGCGGGAGTATCTACGAGCAGTACTTC. The chain joins TRBV20-1 to TRBJ2-7, with 14 bases lining up with TRBD2. The CDR3 contains 17 residues. Trimming removed 0 bases from V and 3 bases from J; junction bases left unmatched: 7. Germline values: CDR1 DFQATT, CDR2 SNEGSKA (reference sequence).

Concerning this clonotype itself: A read error is possible here, since a much larger clone lies one base away. The V gene is TRBV14, the J gene TRBJ2-7; D may be TRBD1 (6 bases). This CDR3 is 14 amino acids long. Germline V gives CDR1 SGHDN, CDR2 FVKESK. CDR3 residues: CARSQGTGSYEQYF. In DNA, the CDR3 is TGTGCCAGGAGCCAGGGTACAGGGTCCTACGAGCAGTACTTC.

For this clonotype: Because it lacks the conserved phenylalanine or tryptophan at the end, this CDR3 is likely a read error. The chain employs TRBV25-1 and TRBJ2-7; D possibly matches TRBD1 or TRBD2 (6 bases each). This CDR3 region has 15 residues. Trimming pared 6 bases from V and 6 bases from J, leaving 21 bases between. CDR1 is MGHDK, CDR2 SYGVNS, per germline. The CDR3, as DNA: TGTGCCAGCAGACCCTCTGAGGGGGGTTTCTCCGAGCAGTACTAC. Translating it yields CASRPSEGGFSEQYY.

In this sample, this clonotype turned up a few times. V usage is TRBV12-3 or TRBV12-4 and J usage is TRBJ2-1; D possibly corresponds to TRBD2 (6 bases). This CDR3 has 16 residues. Trimming took 3 bases from V and 4 from J, leaving 16 bases between them. This CDR3 is CASSFARGRGYNEQFF. CDR3 in DNA: TGTGCCAGCAGTTTTGCTCGGGGCCGGGGGTACAATGAGCAGTTCTTC.

The V call is TRBV7-4, the J call TRBJ2-1; the match to TRBD1 covers 9 bases. This CDR3 has 15 residues. The germline CDR1 and CDR2 sequences are SGHVT and SQSDAQ. Losses at the gene ends were 5 bases for V and 4 bases for J; bases not matched to a gene: 6. The CDR3 sequence: CASSPVGTGYNEQFF. The CDR3 DNA follows: TGTGCCAGCAGCCCCGTCGGGACAGGGTACAATGAGCAGTTCTTC.

This sequence joins TRBV27 and TRBJ2-5, with a possible D match to TRBD2 (6 bases). V was pared by 8 bases and J by 1 base, with 14 bases between. In germline, CDR1 is MNHEY, CDR2 SMNVEV (reference sequence). CDR3 length: 14 amino acids. CDR3 sequence (DNA): TGTGCCAGCGCCCGGAGGGCGCTCCAAGAGACCCAGTACTTC. Translated: CASARRALQETQYF.

The rearrangement uses TRBV12-3 or TRBV12-4 and TRBJ2-5; TRBD1 matches 7 bases. The CDR3 is 15 amino acids. V was clipped by 4 bases and J by 3 bases; unmatched bases: 8. CDR3 nucleotides: TGTGCCAGCAGTTCAGGTGGACAGGTGAAAGAGACCCAGTACTTC. Its translation is CASSSGGQVKETQYF.

V and J are TRBV20-1 and TRBJ2-7, with 7 bases aligning to TRBD2. V was pared by 0 bases and J by 7 bases, with 12 bases of the junction left unmatched. CDR1 is DFQATT and CDR2 is SNEGSKA in the germline V gene (reference sequence). The CDR3 sequence is 15 residues long. This CDR3 is CSARDLGGRVGEQYF. CDR3 bases: TGCAGTGCTAGAGATCTGGGGGGGAGAGTGGGGGAGCAGTACTTC.

This clonotype was detected many times. The chain couples TRBV5-1 to TRBJ2-7; 9 bases line up with TRBD1. CDR1 and CDR2 from the germline V gene are SGHRS and YFSETQ. This CDR3 has 14 residues. J gave up 2 bases and V 3 bases, and 3 bases lay outside the gene matches. CDR3 sequence: CASSSRDRAYEQYF. The CDR3 region has the DNA TGCGCCAGCAGCTCTCGGGACAGGGCCTACGAGCAGTACTTC.

The CDR3 here is CASMDLYTDTQYF. The DNA for the CDR3 is TGTGCCAGCATGGACCTTTACACAGATACGCAGTATTTT. The chain employs TRBV6-6 and TRBJ2-3; D not certain. The CDR3 sequence is 13 residues long. V was pared by 7 bases and J by 2 bases, with 10 bases between. From germline, CDR1 is MNHNY and CDR2 SVGAGI (reference sequence).

This chain joins TRBV7-2 and TRBJ2-7; 7 nucleotides line up with TRBD2. The CDR3 is made up of 15 amino acids. J was trimmed by 4 bases and V by 3 bases; bases with no gene match: 9. The germline CDR1 and CDR2 sequences are SGHTA and FQGNSA. The CDR3 sequence: CASSFHHRTSYEQYF. The CDR3 nucleotides read TGTGCCAGCAGCTTTCACCACCGGACTAGTTACGAGCAGTACTTC.

This clonotype was recorded many times. The chain carries TRBV5-5 and TRBJ2-7, with TRBD2 matching 11 bases. V dropped 0 bases and J dropped 0; count of bases not matched to a gene: 5. The CDR3 length is 17 residues. Germline V gene lookup returns CDR1 SGHKS and CDR2 YYEKEE (reference sequence). Here the CDR3 DNA reads TGTGCCAGCAGCTTGGAAATAGCGGGAGGGAACTCCTACGAGCAGTACTTC. It specifies CASSLEIAGGNSYEQYF.

This clonotype was detected a few times. The gene calls are TRBV20-1 and TRBJ1-1; D remains unclear. The length of the CDR3 is 11 residues. From germline, CDR1 is DFQATT and CDR2 SNEGSKA (reference sequence). Trimming removed 5 bases at V and 1 base at J, with 5 bases between. CDR3 DNA sequence: TGCAGTGCTCCTGGGAACACTGAAGCTTTCTTT. Protein sequence: CSAPGNTEAFF.

This clonotype was counted at least ten times. V usage is TRBV29-1 and J usage is TRBJ2-2; 7 positions agree with TRBD2. J was trimmed by 3 bases and V by 7 bases; bases with no gene match: 5. This CDR3 has 13 amino acids. Germline values: CDR1 SQVTM, CDR2 ANQGSEA. DNA of the CDR3: TGCAGCGGCGAGGGAGGGTACACCGGGGAGCTGTTTTTT. As protein: CSGEGGYTGELFF.

The chain has TRBV2 and TRBJ2-5; D perhaps matches TRBD1 (6 bases). In germline, CDR1 is SNHLY, CDR2 FYNNEI. CDR3 length: 14 amino acids. V shed 6 bases and J shed 2 bases, with 13 bases lying between them. The CDR3 loop reads CASRETGPQETQYF. The DNA for the CDR3 is TGTGCCAGCAGGGAGACAGGCCCTCAAGAGACCCAGTACTTC.

This clonotype occurred many times. The chain combines TRBV20-1 with TRBJ2-3; 10 positions agree with TRBD2. The germline CDR1 and CDR2 sequences are DFQATT and SNEGSKA (reference sequence). J gave up 1 base and V 6 bases, and 7 bases lay outside the gene matches. This CDR3 spans 15 amino acids. The CDR3 coding sequence is TGCAGTGCAAGTACCGGGACTAGCGGCACAGATACGCAGTATTTT. It is translated as CSASTGTSGTDTQYF.

This clonotype has a handful of counts. The chain employs TRBV7-9 and TRBJ2-5; D may be TRBD1 (5 bases). The CDR3 runs 13 residues. V was pared by 6 bases and J by 5 bases, with 13 bases between. Germline loops: CDR1 SEHNR, CDR2 FQNEAQ (reference sequence). The CDR3 reads CASRGVAVETQYF. In nucleotides, the CDR3 is TGTGCCAGCAGAGGGGTGGCAGTCGAGACCCAGTACTTC.